Below, one T cell receptor (beta chain) is given with its context. Its antigen remains unknown. The CDR3 loop spans 14 amino acids. In germline, CDR1 is SGHRS, CDR2 YFSETQ. V dropped 5 bases and J dropped 9; count of bases not matched to a gene: 13. Co-extraction yielded RNA and DNA from roughly 20-30 mg of unsorted bulk tissue. This entry belongs to a study of tumor-infiltrating lymphocytes in primary liver carcinoma. Study-wide background: Staged T1-T3 N0M0, the tumors had sizes that ranged from roughly 4.2 to 10 cm across.

TCR beta cDNA came from about 0.55 ug total RNA, primed with a constant-region primer. Employing slightly modified ARM-PCR, three nested multiplex PCR rounds were run, and these gave rise to the TCR beta libraries. The study ran its first two PCR rounds for 9 to 10 cycles each, using TRBV1-TRBV30 forward primers and a C-beta reverse primer. MiXCR was run by TCRdb on the multiplex PCR reads, yielding one entry per CDR3 protein. The sample carries around 25,000 distinct CDR3 sequences, 78% recorded once. Study observations and caveats: Present in all five tumor regions were only about 7.5-24% of the top clones.

The chain is built from TRBV5-1 and TRBJ1-2; TRBD1 aligns across 7 bases. This TCR was recovered from a man aged 35 to 55 with primary liver carcinoma and hepatitis B virus infection. Sequencing was performed on liver tumor tissue from sampling region 3. Subset specified: tumor region T3, left-lateral pole. CDR3: CASRQGLMEYSYTF. In DNA form, the CDR3 reads TGCGCCAGCAGACAGGGGCTTATGGAGTATAGCTACACCTTC.